This TCR beta chain originates from a study of cytomegalovirus exposure and HLA in healthy donors (TCRdb year 2017). At the level of the whole study: An earlier analysis of several hundred of the donors reported about 290 Gb of sequence data and roughly 110 million unique TCR beta sequences from 150 million to 200 million T cells. The study was designed to test whether signatures of past pathogen exposure could be identified by cataloging public T cell receptors. Donor age, sex, ethnicity and CMV serostatus were collected together with the repertoire data. The genetic ancestry cluster associated with self-reported Caucasian donors included over 80% of the approximately 410 genotyped donors. To study patterns of TCR occurrence, a later analysis re-analyzed previously published TCR beta repertoires from several hundred donors and added high-resolution HLA genotyping. Approximately 330 gigabases of sequencing data and tens of millions of unique TCR sequences made up an early release that covered fewer than 650 HLA-typed donors. The T cell repertoires of 666 subjects were profiled by immunosequencing and related to cytomegalovirus serostatus. Class I and class II HLA loci were covered by the typing at four-digit resolution. To predict cytomegalovirus infection status, the study brought together high-throughput TCR immunosequencing, statistical association of individual TCRs with disease status, and machine learning. The number of typed donors differed by locus: roughly 629-630 for A, B, C, DRB1 and DQB1; some 500 for DQA1; fewer than 610 for DPA1; and 400 to 480 for DPB1. A later genetic analysis used genome-wide SNP genotypes for about 60% of the 666 donors, treating that subset as a discovery cohort. Along with the approximately 620-subject first cohort, a separate validation cohort of some 130 different subjects was used. Among almost 400 genotyped donors of the cohort, an average of approximately 240,000 unique TCR beta nucleotide sequences were sequenced per donor, roughly a sixth of them non-productive. To decide whether each TCR beta V gene segment behaved as functional or pseudogenic, an earlier analysis of approximately 620 of the donors relied on high-throughput TCR beta sequencing. Several DR-DQ haplotypes were handled as single units for association and clustering because linkage in the cohort was strong. All discovery cohort repertoires had been generated using a single sequencing platform. In the later analysis, no new phenotypic data were used to find candidate immune exposures; instead, reliance was placed on TCR beta sequences and their occurrence across donors.

Library construction relied on the immunoSEQ multiplex PCR assay. The multiplex PCR relied on a mix of 60 forward primers for TCR Vbeta segments and 13 reverse primers for TCR Jbeta segments. The CDR3 region of rearranged TCR beta genes was amplified from genomic DNA with a multiplex PCR assay. Amplified TCR beta libraries were sequenced as 87-base-pair reads on the Illumina HiSeq System. In the paper's pipeline: Across the 700 or so repertoires, a later analysis counted 60 million to 90 million unique TCR beta chains, 9 million to 14 million of which were shared by at least two donors. To remove PCR and sequencing errors, raw reads were error-corrected and collapsed into unique sequences using a nearest-neighbor algorithm that merged closely related sequences. Alignment of CDR3 sequences to IMGT reference sequences was used to assign V, D and J gene segments. For a sequence to be retained, a match of at least six nucleotides to both a V gene segment and a J gene segment was required. Rearrangements were classified as productive when the CDR3 lacked stop codons and remained in frame with V and J, and all other rearrangements were classified as non-productive. CDR3 was defined according to IMGT convention as the region running from the second conserved V-encoded cysteine to the conserved J-encoded phenylalanine. The earlier analysis of some 550 of the donors excluded any sequence lacking an unambiguous match to a single V gene segment. An earlier analysis of roughly 590 of the donors called V segments functional above 56.7% productive rearrangements and segregating when the between-donor standard deviation exceeded 5%. A statistical classification framework was built for diagnosing cytomegalovirus status from the catalog of TCR beta chain sequences. V and J gene assignment, in a later analysis, came from comparing TCR nucleotide sequences with IMGT/GENE-DB human TR gene sequences. Using the TCRdist pipeline, a later analysis assigned CDR3 sequences along with most-parsimonious VDJ recombination scenarios. In a later analysis, each TCR beta chain was defined by its CDR3 amino acid sequence together with its V-gene family, and reads without a unique V-gene family were excluded. To address suspected cross-contamination and a sequencing artifact, a later analysis removed 592 highly shared, low-generation-probability nucleotide sequences. In a later analysis, a clonal expansion index was calculated for each public chain from normalized within-repertoire ranks of inferred template counts. In a later analysis, generation probabilities were computed using a VDJ recombination model fitted to out-of-frame rearrangements, and the results were checked against IGoR. Hypergeometric tests were used in a later analysis to score TCR-TCR, TCR-HLA and TCR-CMV co-occurrence, with a repertoire-size bias correction applied to the TCR pairs. To estimate false discovery rates, a later analysis permuted the HLA or CMV assignments 20 times. In a later analysis, co-occurring TCRs were grouped with DBSCAN, and TCRdist sequence similarity was added when clustering was performed within HLA-allele-positive subsets. Repertoires with fewer than 30,000 or more than 120,000 public chains, plus five repertoires with anomalous nucleotide sharing, were excluded from co-occurrence clustering. TCRdb's version of the immuneACCESS table is confined to in-frame rearrangements and falls short of the full clone set. An unresolved V gene accounts for under half of the shortfall where checked; the remainder is of unknown origin. V and J calls and clone size are given by that table; D and trimming were obtained from the DNA. This sample lists 200,000 or so clones; 70% to 80% were detected once. The ten largest clones add up to about 2.8% of the sample.

Results the study describes overall, beyond this receptor: It was suggested by the authors that the approach could potentially be generalized to other disease states and immunological phenotypes. The study listed 150 to 200 TCR beta chains as associated with cytomegalovirus. Immune exposure information for the cohort was limited to CMV serostatus. A later genetic analysis reported fewer N-insertions in productive TCRs among donors in an Asian-associated ancestry cluster than the roughly 620-donor mean. Roughly uniform sequencing depth across donors was assumed in presence/absence analyses, although this assumption may not hold. Correlated functional status among segregating V segments might reflect linkage disequilibrium, but an unknown experimental factor could not be ruled out. In a later genetic analysis, a missense DCLRE1C variant was associated with V-gene and J-gene trimming of TCR beta chains, and the association was replicated in an independent cohort. In both the original and validation cohorts, the classifier was reported to diagnose cytomegalovirus status with high specificity and sensitivity. According to a later analysis, parvovirus B19, influenza, CMV and Epstein-Barr virus appeared linked to several top co-occurrence clusters. In a later analysis, HLA-associated TCR beta chains showed more clonal expansion and lower generation probabilities than non-associated chains that were equally common. In vitro tests confirmed that three of the cytomegalovirus-associated TCR beta chains recognize cytomegalovirus antigens. In an earlier analysis of some 500 of the donors, most TCR beta V segments appeared in productive rearrangements about 90% or about 30% of the time, broadly matching IMGT annotations. According to a later analysis, most CMV-associated TCR beta chains appeared to be HLA-restricted, and the HLA associations seemed to be driven largely by CMV exposure. A group of highly shared sequence variants was considered likely to be a technical artifact of the sequencing pipeline. A further reported finding was that TCR beta sequences accurately predicted the HLA-A and HLA-B alleles for most subjects in the first cohort. Most TCR sequences were observed very rarely across donors, whereas some public TCRs were present in many individuals. Assigning TCR associations to individual alleles was difficult when HLA alleles, especially DR and DQ, strongly co-occurred. In a later analysis, around 17,000 TCR beta sequences were associated with specific HLA alleles at a false discovery rate of 0.05. Because HLA typing was missing for some donors at each locus, association tests included only the typed subset. In a later analysis, TCR association rates were found to vary across HLA loci, with the most associated TCRs seen for DRB1 alleles and the fewest for HLA-C alleles. The cohort was sequenced for TCR beta chains only, and without alpha or paired-chain data the features that could be detected were limited. Some IMGT-functional V segments, including TRBV6-2 and TRBV6-3, could not be distinguished by the 87-base-pair reads and were therefore excluded. About 15 rarely observed V segments, including chromosome 9 orphons, were excluded from the earlier analysis of some 590 of the donors because counts were too low.

The CDR3 goes from the cysteine to the phenylalanine over 14 residues. The CDR3 DNA has 42 bases and is translated from base 1. CDR1 and CDR2 (MNHNY, SVGAGI) derive from the germline V gene (reference sequence). The cohort comprised more than 550 healthy bone marrow donors. Cohort members were all nominally healthy when sampled, although unrecorded immune exposures were likely present. The donor was CMV seronegative and was included in the group of several hundred seronegative cohort members. Every donor gave a peripheral blood sample, and the peripheral blood mononuclear cells from that sample were used for TCR beta sequencing. The Qiagen DNeasy Blood Extraction Kit was used to extract genomic DNA from the blood cell samples. On this clone: The target of this receptor is not known. A read error may account for a junction end that differs from germline.

The sample taken for sequencing was PBMCs. This chain is built from TRBV6-6 and TRBJ2-2; TRBD2 is a weak D gene call, 6 bases matching. This clonotype was obtained from a woman in her twenties or thirties in good health and CMV-seronegative. The DNA is TGTGCCAGCAGTGATAGCGGAAACACCGGGGGGCTGTTTTTT. Translated, this is CASSDSGNTGGLFF.